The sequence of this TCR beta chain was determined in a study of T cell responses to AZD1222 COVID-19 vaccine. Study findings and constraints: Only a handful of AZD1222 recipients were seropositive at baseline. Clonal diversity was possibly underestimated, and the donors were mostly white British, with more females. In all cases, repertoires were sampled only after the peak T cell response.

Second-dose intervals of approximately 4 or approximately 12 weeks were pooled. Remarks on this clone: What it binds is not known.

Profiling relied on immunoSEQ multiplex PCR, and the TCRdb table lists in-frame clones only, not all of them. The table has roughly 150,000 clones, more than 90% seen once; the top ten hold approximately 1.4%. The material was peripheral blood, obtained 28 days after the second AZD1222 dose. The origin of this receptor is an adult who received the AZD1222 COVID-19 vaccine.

For the CDR3, the DNA is TGTGCCACCAGCAGAGATGTCGGTGGAAACACCATATATTTT. Its translation is CATSRDVGGNTIYF. V usage is TRBV15 and J usage is TRBJ1-3, with no clear D. This CDR3 is 14 amino acids long. Germline V CDR1 and CDR2: LNHNV, YYDKDF (reference sequence). Trimming removed 0 bases at V and 3 bases at J, with 6 bases between.